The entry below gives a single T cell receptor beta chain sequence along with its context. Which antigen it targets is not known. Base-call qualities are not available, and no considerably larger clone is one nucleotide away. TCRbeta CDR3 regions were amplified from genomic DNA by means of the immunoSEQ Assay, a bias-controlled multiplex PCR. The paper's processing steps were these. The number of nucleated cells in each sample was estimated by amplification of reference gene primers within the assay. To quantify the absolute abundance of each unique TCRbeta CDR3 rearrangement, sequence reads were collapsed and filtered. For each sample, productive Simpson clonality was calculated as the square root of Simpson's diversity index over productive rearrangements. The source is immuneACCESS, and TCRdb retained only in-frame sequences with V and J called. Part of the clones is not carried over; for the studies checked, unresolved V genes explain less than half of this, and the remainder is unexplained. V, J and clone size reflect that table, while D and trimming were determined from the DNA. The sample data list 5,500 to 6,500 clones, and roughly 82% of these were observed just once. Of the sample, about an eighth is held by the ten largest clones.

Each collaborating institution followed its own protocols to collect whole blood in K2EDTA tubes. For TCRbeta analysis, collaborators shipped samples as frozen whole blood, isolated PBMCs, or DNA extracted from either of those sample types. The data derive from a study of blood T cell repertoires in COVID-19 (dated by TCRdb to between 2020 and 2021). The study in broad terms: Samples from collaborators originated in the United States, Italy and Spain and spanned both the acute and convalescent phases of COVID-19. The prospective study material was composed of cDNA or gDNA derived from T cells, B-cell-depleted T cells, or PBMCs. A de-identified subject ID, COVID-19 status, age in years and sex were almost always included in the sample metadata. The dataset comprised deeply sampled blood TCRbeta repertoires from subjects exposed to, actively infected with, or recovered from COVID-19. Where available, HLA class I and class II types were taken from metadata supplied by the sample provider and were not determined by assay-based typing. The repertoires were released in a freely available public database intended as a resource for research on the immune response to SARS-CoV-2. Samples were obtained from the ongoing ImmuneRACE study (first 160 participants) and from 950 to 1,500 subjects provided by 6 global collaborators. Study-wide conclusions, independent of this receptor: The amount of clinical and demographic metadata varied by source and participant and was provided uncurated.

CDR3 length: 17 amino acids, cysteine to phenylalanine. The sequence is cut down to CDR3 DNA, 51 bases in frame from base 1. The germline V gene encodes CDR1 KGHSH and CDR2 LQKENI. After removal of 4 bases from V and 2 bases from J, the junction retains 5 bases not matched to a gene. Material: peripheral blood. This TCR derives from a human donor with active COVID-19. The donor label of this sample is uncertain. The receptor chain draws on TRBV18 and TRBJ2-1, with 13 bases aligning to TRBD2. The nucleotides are TGTGCCAGCTCACGGTTCACTAGCGGGGGGGCCTACAATGAGCAGTTCTTC. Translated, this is CASSRFTSGGAYNEQFF.